This T cell receptor (beta chain) was identified in a study of blood T cell repertoires in COVID-19. Overall study: Sites across the United States, Italy and Spain contributed samples from acute and convalescent COVID-19.

CDR3 length equals 13 residues. CDR1 is SNHLY, CDR2 FYNNEI, per germline. Trimming pared 2 bases from V and 8 bases from J, leaving 9 bases between. Sequencing used immunoSEQ multiplex PCR; TCRdb keeps in-frame clones, though not all of them. The sample contains about 43,000 clones, roughly four fifths of which appear only once. The origin of this receptor is a woman aged 60-75 years with acute or convalescent COVID-19. V and J are TRBV2 and TRBJ1-4; no definite D call. The sample was peripheral blood. The CDR3 DNA sequence: TGTGCCAGCAGTGAAAGATCCAGGGAAAAACTGTTTTTT. Its protein is CASSERSREKLFF.